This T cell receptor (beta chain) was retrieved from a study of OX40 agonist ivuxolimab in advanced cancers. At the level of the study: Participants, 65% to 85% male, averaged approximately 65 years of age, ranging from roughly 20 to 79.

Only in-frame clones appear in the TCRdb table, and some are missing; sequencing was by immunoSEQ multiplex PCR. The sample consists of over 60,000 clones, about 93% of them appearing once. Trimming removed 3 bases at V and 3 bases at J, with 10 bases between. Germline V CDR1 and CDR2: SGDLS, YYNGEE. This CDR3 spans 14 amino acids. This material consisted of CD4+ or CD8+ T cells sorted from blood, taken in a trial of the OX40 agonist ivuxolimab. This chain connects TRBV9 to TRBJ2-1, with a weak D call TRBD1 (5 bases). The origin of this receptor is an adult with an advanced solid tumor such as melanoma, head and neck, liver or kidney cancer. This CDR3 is CASSGAGRYNEQFF. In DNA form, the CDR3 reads TGTGCCAGCAGCGGGGCAGGGCGCTACAATGAGCAGTTCTTC.